The present T cell receptor beta chain was sequenced within a study of technical replicates of blood from four donors. With V trimmed by 2 bases and J by 4 bases, 6 bases remained unmatched. Germline values: CDR1 SGHTA, CDR2 FQGNSA. The CDR3 sequence is 16 residues long. TCRdb's copy holds only in-frame clones and misses some; the assay was immunoSEQ multiplex PCR. The sample holds around 80,000 clones, roughly 98% seen once. This clone occurred once. The source of this sequence is a human donor in good health. The J gene is TRBJ1-2, the V gene TRBV7-2, with TRBD1 matching 11 bases. The specimen was T cells isolated from PBMCs. Written as DNA, the CDR3 is TGTGCCAGCAGCTTAAGGACAGGGGGCGTTGGCTATGGCTACACCTTC. It encodes CASSLRTGGVGYGYTF.